This T cell receptor (beta chain) is from a study of T cells in localized non-small cell lung cancer. This clone came up many times. TCRdb keeps only in-frame clones here, not all; method: immunoSEQ multiplex PCR. Of over 10,000 clones listed, 28% were seen once; the top ten hold roughly 7.9%. The CDR3 length is 14 residues. Germline V lookup: CDR1 SGHNT, CDR2 YENEEA. The V end lost 1 base, the J end lost 3 bases, and 9 bases lay between the germline ends. The specimen comprised lung tumor tissue, sampled before any cancer treatment. The V gene is TRBV11-3, the J gene TRBJ1-1; a weak D match, TRBD1 (5 bases). This TCR came from an older female donor with stage I lung adenocarcinoma. CDR3 DNA sequence: TGTGCCAGCAGCTTAGGTCCGGGGGACACTGAAGCTTTCTTT. This sequence encodes CASSLGPGDTEAFF.